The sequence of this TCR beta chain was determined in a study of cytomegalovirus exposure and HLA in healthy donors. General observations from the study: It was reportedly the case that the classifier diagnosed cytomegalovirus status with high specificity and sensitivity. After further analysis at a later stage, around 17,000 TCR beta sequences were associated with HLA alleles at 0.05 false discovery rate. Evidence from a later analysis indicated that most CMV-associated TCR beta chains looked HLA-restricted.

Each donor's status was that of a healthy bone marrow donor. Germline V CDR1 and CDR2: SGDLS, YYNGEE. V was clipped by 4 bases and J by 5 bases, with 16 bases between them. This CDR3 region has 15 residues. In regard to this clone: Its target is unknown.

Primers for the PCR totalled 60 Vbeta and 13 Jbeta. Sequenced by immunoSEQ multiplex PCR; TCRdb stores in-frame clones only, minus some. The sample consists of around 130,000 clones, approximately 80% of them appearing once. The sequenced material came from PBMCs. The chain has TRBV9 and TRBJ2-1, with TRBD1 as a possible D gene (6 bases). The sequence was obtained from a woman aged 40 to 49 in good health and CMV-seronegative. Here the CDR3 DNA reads TGTGCCAGCAGCCTCTCAGGGGCGGATAACAATGAGCAGTTCTTC. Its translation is CASSLSGADNNEQFF. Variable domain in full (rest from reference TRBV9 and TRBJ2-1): DSGVTQTPKHLITATGQRVTLRCSPRSGDLSVYWYQQSLDQGLQFLIQYYNGEERAKGNILERFSAQQFPDLHSELNLSSLELGDSALYFCASSLSGADNNEQFFGPGTRLTVL.